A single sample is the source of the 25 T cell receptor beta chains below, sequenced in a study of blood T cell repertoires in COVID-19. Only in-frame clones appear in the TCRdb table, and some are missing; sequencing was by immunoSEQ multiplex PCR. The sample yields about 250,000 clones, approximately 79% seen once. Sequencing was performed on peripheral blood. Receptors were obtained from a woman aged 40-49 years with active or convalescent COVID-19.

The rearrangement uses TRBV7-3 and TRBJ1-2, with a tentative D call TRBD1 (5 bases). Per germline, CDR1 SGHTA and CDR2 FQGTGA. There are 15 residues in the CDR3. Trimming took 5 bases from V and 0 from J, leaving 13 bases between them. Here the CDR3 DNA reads TGTGCCAGCAGCCCGGCCGCGGGGGCTAACTATGGCTACACCTTC. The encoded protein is CASSPAAGANYGYTF.

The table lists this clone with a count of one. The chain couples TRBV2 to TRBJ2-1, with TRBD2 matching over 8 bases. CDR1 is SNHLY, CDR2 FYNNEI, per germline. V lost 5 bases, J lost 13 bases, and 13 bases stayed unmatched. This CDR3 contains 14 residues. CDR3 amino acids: CASSFEGLARRQFF. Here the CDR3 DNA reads TGTGCCAGCAGTTTTGAAGGACTAGCACGACGCCAGTTCTTC.

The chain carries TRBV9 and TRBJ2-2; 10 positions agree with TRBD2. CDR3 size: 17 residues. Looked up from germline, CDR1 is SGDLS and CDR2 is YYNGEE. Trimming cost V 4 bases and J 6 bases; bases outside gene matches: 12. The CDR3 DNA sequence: TGTGCCAGCAGCTCACCTAGCGGGGGACTGGTCTCCGGGGAGCTGTTTTTT. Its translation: CASSSPSGGLVSGELFF.

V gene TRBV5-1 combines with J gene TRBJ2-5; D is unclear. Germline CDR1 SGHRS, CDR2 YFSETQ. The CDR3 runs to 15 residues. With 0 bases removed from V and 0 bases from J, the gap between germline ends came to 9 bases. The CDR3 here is CASSLGSVYQETQYF. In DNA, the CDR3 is TGCGCCAGCAGCTTGGGCAGCGTGTACCAAGAGACCCAGTACTTC.

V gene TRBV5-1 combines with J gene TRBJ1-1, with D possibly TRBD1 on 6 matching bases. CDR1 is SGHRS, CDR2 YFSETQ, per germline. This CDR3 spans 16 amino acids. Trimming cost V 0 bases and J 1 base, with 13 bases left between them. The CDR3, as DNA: TGCGCCAGCAGCTTGGGTACGGGGGGCGCGAACACTGAAGCTTTCTTT. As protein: CASSLGTGGANTEAFF.

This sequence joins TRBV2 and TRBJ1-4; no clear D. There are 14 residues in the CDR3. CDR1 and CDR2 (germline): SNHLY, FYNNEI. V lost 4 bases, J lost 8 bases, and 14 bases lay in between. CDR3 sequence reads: CASSVRGNLEKLFF. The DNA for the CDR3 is TGTGCCAGCAGTGTTAGAGGAAACCTGGAAAAACTGTTTTTT.

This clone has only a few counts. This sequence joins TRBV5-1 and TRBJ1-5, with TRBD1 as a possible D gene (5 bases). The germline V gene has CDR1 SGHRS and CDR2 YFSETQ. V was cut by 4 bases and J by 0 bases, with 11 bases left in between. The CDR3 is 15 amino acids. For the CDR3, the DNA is TGCGCCAGCAGCGCCTCGGGGGGTAGCAATCAGCCCCAGCATTTT. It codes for CASSASGGSNQPQHF.

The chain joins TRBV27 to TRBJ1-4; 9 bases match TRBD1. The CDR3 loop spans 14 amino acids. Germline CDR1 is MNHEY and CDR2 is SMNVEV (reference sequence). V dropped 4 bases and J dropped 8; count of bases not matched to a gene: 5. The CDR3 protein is CASSSTGGEEKLFF. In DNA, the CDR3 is TGTGCCAGCAGTTCCACAGGGGGCGAAGAAAAACTGTTTTTT.

The DNA of the CDR3 is TGTGCCAGCAGTTACTCTCCGGGACAAAGGAACACTGAAGCTTTCTTT. Protein: CASSYSPGQRNTEAFF. V gene TRBV6-6 combines with J gene TRBJ1-1, with D maybe TRBD1 (6 bases). Trimming left V 0 bases short and J 1 base short, with 12 bases between. Germline-derived CDR1 and CDR2 are MNHNY and SVGAGI (reference sequence). There are 16 residues in the CDR3.

CDR3 nucleotide sequence: TGTGCCAGTAGTATAGGGGGACAGGGGCGCTATGAGCAGTTCTTC. Encoded protein: CASSIGGQGRYEQFF. The genes are TRBV19 and TRBJ2-1, with 10 bases identical to TRBD1. The CDR3 is 15 amino acids. Germline V CDR1 and CDR2: LNHDA, SQIVND (reference sequence). Trimming took 1 base from V and 8 from J; bases not matched to a gene: 5.

CDR3 residues: CASSLKTGEAFF. CDR3 in DNA: TGTGCCAGCAGCTTAAAGACAGGTGAAGCTTTCTTT. V gene TRBV11-2 combines with J gene TRBJ1-1; a weak D match, TRBD1 (6 bases). V was cut by 2 bases and J by 7 bases, with 8 bases left in between. The germline gives CDR1 SGHAT, CDR2 FQNNGV. The CDR3 contains 12 residues.

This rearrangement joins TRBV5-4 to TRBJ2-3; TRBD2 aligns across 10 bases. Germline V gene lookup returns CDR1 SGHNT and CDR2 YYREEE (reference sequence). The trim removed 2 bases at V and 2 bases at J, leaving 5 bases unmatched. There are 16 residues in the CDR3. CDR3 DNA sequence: TGTGCCAGCAGCTTCAAAGCGGGGGGGGACACAGATACGCAGTATTTT. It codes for CASSFKAGGDTDTQYF.

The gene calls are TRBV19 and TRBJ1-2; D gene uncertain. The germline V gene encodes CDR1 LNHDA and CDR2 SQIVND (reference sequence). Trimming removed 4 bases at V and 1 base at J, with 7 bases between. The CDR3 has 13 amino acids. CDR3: CASSSGSNYGYTF. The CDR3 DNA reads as TGTGCCAGTAGTAGCGGGAGTAACTATGGCTACACCTTC.

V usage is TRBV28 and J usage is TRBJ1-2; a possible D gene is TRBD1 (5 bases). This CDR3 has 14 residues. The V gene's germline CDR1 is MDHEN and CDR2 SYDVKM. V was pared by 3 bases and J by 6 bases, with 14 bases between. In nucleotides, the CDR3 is TGTGCCAGCAGTTTGGGGACTGTGACACATGGCTACACCTTC. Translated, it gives CASSLGTVTHGYTF.

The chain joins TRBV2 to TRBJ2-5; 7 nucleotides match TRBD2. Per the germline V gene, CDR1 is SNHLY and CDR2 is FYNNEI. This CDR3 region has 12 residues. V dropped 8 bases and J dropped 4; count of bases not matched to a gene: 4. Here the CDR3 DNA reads TGTGCCAGCCAGTGGGGGGGAGAGACCCAGTACTTC. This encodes CASQWGGETQYF.

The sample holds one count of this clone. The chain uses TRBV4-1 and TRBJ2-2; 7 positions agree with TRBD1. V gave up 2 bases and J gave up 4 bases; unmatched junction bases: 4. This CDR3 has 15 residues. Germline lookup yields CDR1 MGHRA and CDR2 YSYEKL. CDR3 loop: CASSQPTGATGELFF. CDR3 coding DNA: TGCGCCAGCAGCCAACCAACAGGGGCCACCGGGGAGCTGTTTTTT.

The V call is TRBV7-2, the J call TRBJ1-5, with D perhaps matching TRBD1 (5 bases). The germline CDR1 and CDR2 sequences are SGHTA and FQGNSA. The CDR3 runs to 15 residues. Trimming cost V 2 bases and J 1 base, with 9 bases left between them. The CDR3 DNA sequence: TGTGCCAGCAGCTTACGGGACTACAGCAATCAGCCCCAGCATTTT. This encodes CASSLRDYSNQPQHF.

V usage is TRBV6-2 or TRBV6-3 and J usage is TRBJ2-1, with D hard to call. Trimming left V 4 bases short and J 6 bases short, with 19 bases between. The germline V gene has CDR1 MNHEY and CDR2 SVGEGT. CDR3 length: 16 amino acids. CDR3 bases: TGTGCCAGCAGTTCACCGGAGACCTTTTTCCTCAATGAGCAGTTCTTC. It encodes CASSSPETFFLNEQFF.

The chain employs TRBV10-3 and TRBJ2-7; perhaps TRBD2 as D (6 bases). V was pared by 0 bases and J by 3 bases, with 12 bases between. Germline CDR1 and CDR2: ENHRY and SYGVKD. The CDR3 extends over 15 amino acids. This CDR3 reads CAISESEAGYYEQYF. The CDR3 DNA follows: TGTGCCATCAGTGAGTCTGAGGCGGGGTACTACGAGCAGTACTTC.

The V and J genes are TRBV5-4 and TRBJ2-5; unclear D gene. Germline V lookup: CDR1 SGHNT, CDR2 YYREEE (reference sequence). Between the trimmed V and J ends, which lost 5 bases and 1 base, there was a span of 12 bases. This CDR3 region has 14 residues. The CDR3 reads CASSRSQTQETQYF. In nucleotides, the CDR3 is TGTGCCAGCAGTCGTAGCCAGACCCAAGAGACCCAGTACTTC.

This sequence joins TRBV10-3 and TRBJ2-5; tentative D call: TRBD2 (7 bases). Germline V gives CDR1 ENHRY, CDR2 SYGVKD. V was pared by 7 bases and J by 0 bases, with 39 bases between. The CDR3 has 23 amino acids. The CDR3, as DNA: TGTGCCATCAAGACCCGGGGCAGGGACGGGGGGCTCGAGGACGACGACCACCAAGAGACCCAGTACTTC. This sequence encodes CAIKTRGRDGGLEDDDHQETQYF.

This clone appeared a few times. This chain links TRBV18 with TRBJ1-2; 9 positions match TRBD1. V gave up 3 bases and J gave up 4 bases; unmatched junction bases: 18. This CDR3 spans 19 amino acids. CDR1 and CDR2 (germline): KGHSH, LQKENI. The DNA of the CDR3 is TGTGCCAGCTCACCTGTCGTGGGACAGGGCACCGGCGCGGTCTATGGCTACACCTTC. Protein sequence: CASSPVVGQGTGAVYGYTF.

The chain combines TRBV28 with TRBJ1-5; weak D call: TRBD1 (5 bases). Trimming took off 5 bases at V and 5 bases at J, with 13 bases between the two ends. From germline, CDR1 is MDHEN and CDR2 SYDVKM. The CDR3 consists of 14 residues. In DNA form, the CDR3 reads TGTGCCAGCAGTCCCAGGGTGGGCGATCAGCCCCAGCATTTT. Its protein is CASSPRVGDQPQHF.

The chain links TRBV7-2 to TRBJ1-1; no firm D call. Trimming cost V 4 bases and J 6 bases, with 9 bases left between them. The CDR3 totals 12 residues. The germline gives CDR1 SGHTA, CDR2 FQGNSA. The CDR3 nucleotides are TGTGCCAGCAGCTGGGGAGGAGCTGAAGCTTTCTTT. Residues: CASSWGGAEAFF.

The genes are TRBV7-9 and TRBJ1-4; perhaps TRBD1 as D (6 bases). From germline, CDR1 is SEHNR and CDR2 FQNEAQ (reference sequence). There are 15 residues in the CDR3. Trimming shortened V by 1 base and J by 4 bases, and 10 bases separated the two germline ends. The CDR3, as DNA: TGTGCCAGCAGCTTAGATCAGGGGATTAATGAAAAACTGTTTTTT. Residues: CASSLDQGINEKLFF.